These T cell receptor beta chains were read from a single sample in a study of blood T cells in healthy people across ages. TCRdb independently ran MiXCR on the 5' RACE reads; one entry per CDR3 protein. The table has about 730,000 distinct CDR3 sequences, roughly 44% seen once; the top ten hold roughly 20%. The sequencing sample was made of blood. These receptor sequences come from a woman aged 55-69 years in good health. Both conserved end residues are part of each CDR3. The D gene is left open where the match is weak. Some rows have no size entry. The others give once, few or many, or a class for an expanded clone.

clone_size: -; v_call: TRBV18; j_call: TRBJ1-1; d_call: -; cdr3_aa: CASSTDRSPTEAFF; cdr3_nt: TGTGCCAGCTCAACCGACAGGTCCCCCACTGAAGCTTTCTTT
clone_size: -; v_call: TRBV11-2; j_call: TRBJ2-5; d_call: TRBD2; cdr3_aa: CASSLMRGSYNEQYF; cdr3_nt: TGTGCCAGCAGCTTAATGCGGGGGAGTTACAATGAGCAGTACTTC
clone_size: many; v_call: TRBV24-1; j_call: TRBJ2-5; d_call: TRBD1; cdr3_aa: CAIAQGETQYF; cdr3_nt: TGTGCCATAGCACAGGGGGAGACCCAGTACTTC
clone_size: -; v_call: TRBV10-3; j_call: TRBJ2-5; d_call: -; cdr3_aa: CAIGQQETQYF; cdr3_nt: TGTGCCATTGGACAGCAAGAGACCCAGTACTTC
clone_size: -; v_call: TRBV4-1; j_call: TRBJ1-2; d_call: -; cdr3_aa: CASSQSVRTELNYGYTF; cdr3_nt: TGCGCCAGCAGCCAATCGGTCCGGACAGAACTTAACTATGGCTACACCTTC
clone_size: -; v_call: TRBV5-1; j_call: TRBJ1-1; d_call: -; cdr3_aa: CASSLGYTNTEAFF; cdr3_nt: TGCGCCAGCAGCTTGGGATACACGAACACTGAAGCTTTCTTT
clone_size: -; v_call: TRBV19; j_call: TRBJ1-6; d_call: -; cdr3_aa: CASSWEAIGYNSPLHF; cdr3_nt: TGTGCCAGTAGTTGGGAGGCAATCGGGTATAATTCACCCCTCCACTTT
clone_size: -; v_call: TRBV27; j_call: TRBJ2-3; d_call: -; cdr3_aa: CASSAGTLATDTQYF; cdr3_nt: TGTGCCAGCAGTGCCGGGACTTTAGCCACAGATACGCAGTATTTT
clone_size: many; v_call: TRBV12-3/TRBV12-4; j_call: TRBJ2-1; d_call: -; cdr3_aa: CASSVSAGNEQFF; cdr3_nt: TGTGCCAGCAGTGTATCTGCGGGCAATGAGCAGTTCTTC
clone_size: -; v_call: TRBV24-1; j_call: TRBJ2-2; d_call: -; cdr3_aa: CATSDFRGKNTGELFF; cdr3_nt: TGTGCCACCAGTGATTTTCGGGGAAAGAACACCGGGGAGCTGTTTTTT
clone_size: few; v_call: TRBV7-3; j_call: TRBJ2-5; d_call: -; cdr3_aa: CASSQRAEETQYF; cdr3_nt: TGTGCCAGCAGCCAAAGGGCAGAAGAGACCCAGTACTTC
clone_size: many; v_call: TRBV6-5; j_call: TRBJ2-7; d_call: TRBD1; cdr3_aa: CASKHPGQGFEQYF; cdr3_nt: TGTGCCAGCAAACATCCGGGACAGGGGTTCGAGCAGTACTTC
clone_size: -; v_call: TRBV6-8; j_call: TRBJ2-7; d_call: TRBD2; cdr3_aa: CASTTTLRGTSGSYEQYF; cdr3_nt: TGTGCCAGCACTACCACCCTCCGCGGGACTAGCGGCTCCTACGAGCAGTACTTC
clone_size: few; v_call: TRBV6-5; j_call: TRBJ1-2; d_call: TRBD1; cdr3_aa: CASSARQGAYYGYTF; cdr3_nt: TGTGCTAGCAGCGCCAGACAGGGGGCCTACTATGGCTACACCTTC
clone_size: -; v_call: TRBV12-3/TRBV12-4; j_call: TRBJ1-5; d_call: -; cdr3_aa: CASSSGTSPQHF; cdr3_nt: TGTGCCAGCAGTTCAGGAACGTCGCCCCAGCATTTT
clone_size: many; v_call: TRBV12-3/TRBV12-4; j_call: TRBJ2-5; d_call: TRBD1; cdr3_aa: CASSPGTVETQYF; cdr3_nt: TGTGCCAGCAGTCCCGGGACAGTGGAGACCCAGTACTTC
clone_size: many; v_call: TRBV29-1; j_call: TRBJ2-7; d_call: -; cdr3_aa: CSVNSRSYEQYF; cdr3_nt: TGCAGCGTTAATTCCAGATCCTACGAGCAGTACTTC
clone_size: -; v_call: TRBV29-1; j_call: TRBJ1-2; d_call: -; cdr3_aa: CSVEGQMEGYTF; cdr3_nt: TGCAGCGTAGAGGGGCAGATGGAAGGCTACACCTTC
clone_size: -; v_call: TRBV20-1; j_call: TRBJ1-5; d_call: -; cdr3_aa: CSASVGGNQPQHF; cdr3_nt: TGCAGTGCTAGTGTGGGGGGCAATCAGCCCCAGCATTTT
clone_size: few; v_call: TRBV20-1; j_call: TRBJ2-1; d_call: TRBD1; cdr3_aa: CSASPRGNEQFF; cdr3_nt: TGCAGTGCTTCCCCCAGGGGGAATGAGCAGTTCTTC
clone_size: -; v_call: TRBV18; j_call: TRBJ1-1; d_call: TRBD1; cdr3_aa: CASSRGQGPISYTEAFF; cdr3_nt: TGTGCCAGCTCACGAGGACAGGGGCCGATATCCTACACTGAAGCTTTCTTT
clone_size: -; v_call: TRBV3-1; j_call: TRBJ2-3; d_call: TRBD2; cdr3_aa: CASSREGEREGTDTQYF; cdr3_nt: TGTGCCAGCAGCCGAGAGGGGGAGCGGGAGGGCACAGATACGCAGTATTTT
clone_size: -; v_call: TRBV5-1; j_call: TRBJ1-5; d_call: -; cdr3_aa: CASSSGHSGSNQPQHF; cdr3_nt: TGCGCCAGCAGCTCGGGACATTCGGGGAGCAATCAGCCCCAGCATTTT
clone_size: few; v_call: TRBV18; j_call: TRBJ2-1; d_call: -; cdr3_aa: CASSPRAVESSYNEQFF; cdr3_nt: TGTGCCAGCTCACCACGAGCCGTCGAGAGCTCCTACAATGAGCAGTTCTTC
clone_size: -; v_call: TRBV6-1; j_call: TRBJ2-7; d_call: -; cdr3_aa: CASSRLANEDNEQYF; cdr3_nt: TGTGCCAGCAGTCGACTGGCGAATGAGGACAATGAGCAGTACTTC
clone_size: few; v_call: TRBV27; j_call: TRBJ1-1; d_call: TRBD1; cdr3_aa: CASSLWTGGNTEAFF; cdr3_nt: TGTGCCAGCAGTTTATGGACAGGCGGGAACACTGAAGCTTTCTTT
clone_size: -; v_call: TRBV20-1; j_call: TRBJ1-2; d_call: -; cdr3_aa: CSARDGASWDGYTF; cdr3_nt: TGCAGTGCTAGAGATGGGGCCTCGTGGGATGGCTACACCTTC
clone_size: -; v_call: TRBV29-1; j_call: TRBJ2-6; d_call: -; cdr3_aa: CSVVKSGANVLTF; cdr3_nt: TGCAGCGTTGTGAAGTCTGGGGCCAACGTCCTGACTTTC
clone_size: -; v_call: TRBV7-9; j_call: TRBJ2-2; d_call: -; cdr3_aa: CASSLTVSRNTGELFF; cdr3_nt: TGTGCCAGCAGCTTAACCGTGTCCAGAAACACCGGGGAGCTGTTTTTT
clone_size: -; v_call: TRBV6-5; j_call: TRBJ2-7; d_call: -; cdr3_aa: CASSYSDKLVYERYF; cdr3_nt: TGTGCCAGCAGTTACTCGGACAAGTTGGTCTACGAGCGGTACTTC
clone_size: few; v_call: TRBV7-8; j_call: TRBJ2-2; d_call: TRBD2; cdr3_aa: CASSRLASANTGELFF; cdr3_nt: TGTGCCAGCAGCCGACTAGCGAGTGCAAACACCGGGGAGCTGTTTTTT
clone_size: many; v_call: TRBV12-3/TRBV12-4; j_call: TRBJ2-1; d_call: -; cdr3_aa: CASSQFSGSVSYNEQFF; cdr3_nt: TGTGCCAGCAGTCAATTTAGCGGCTCTGTCTCCTACAATGAGCAGTTCTTC
clone_size: many; v_call: TRBV7-2; j_call: TRBJ2-3; d_call: -; cdr3_aa: CASSKGVNGAGDTQYF; cdr3_nt: TGTGCCAGCAGCAAGGGGGTTAACGGGGCTGGAGATACGCAGTATTTT
clone_size: -; v_call: TRBV7-2; j_call: TRBJ1-2; d_call: -; cdr3_aa: CASSSDGRNYGYTF; cdr3_nt: TGTGCCAGCAGCTCGGACGGTCGTAACTATGGCTACACCTTC
clone_size: -; v_call: TRBV20-1; j_call: TRBJ2-5; d_call: -; cdr3_aa: CSARKSGRETQYF; cdr3_nt: TGCAGTGCTAGGAAGAGCGGGCGGGAGACCCAGTACTTC